The 8 T cell receptor beta chains in this list originate from one sample, sequenced in a study of blood T cells in healthy people across ages. Then a second PCR, running roughly 7 to 12 cycles, was carried out with a sample-barcoded 5' primer and a J-beta primer mix. TCRdb analysed the 5' RACE reads with MiXCR anew, one entry per CDR3 protein. This sample carries some 1.8 million distinct CDR3 sequences, roughly two fifths of them seen once, and the ten largest clones take under 25%. Sequencing input: blood. Source of these receptors: a human donor in good health.

In DNA, the CDR3 is TGTGCCAGCAGTTCCCTGACAGGGGGCAATCAGCCCCAGCATTTT. Translating gives CASSSLTGGNQPQHF. The gene calls are TRBV27 and TRBJ1-5; 8 bases fit TRBD1. The germline V gene encodes CDR1 MNHEY and CDR2 SMNVEV (reference sequence). V shed 4 bases and J 2 bases; nucleotides not matched to a gene: 4. This CDR3 contains 15 residues.

This clonotype turned up a few times. The J gene is TRBJ2-6, the V gene TRBV4-3, with 8 bases identical to TRBD1. The J segment lost 3 bases and the V segment lost 2 bases, leaving 3 bases of the junction unmatched. This CDR3 has 16 residues. CDR1 is LGHNA and CDR2 is YSLEER in the germline V gene. CDR3 region: CASSQQGAFGANVLTF. DNA of the CDR3: TGCGCCAGCAGCCAACAGGGGGCATTTGGGGCCAACGTCCTGACTTTC.

This clonotype has only a few counts. The rearrangement joins TRBV27 to TRBJ2-7, with TRBD1 matching 9 bases. The V gene end was trimmed by 2 bases and the J gene end by 5 bases; junction bases not matched to a gene: 7. Germline CDR1 reads MNHEY; CDR2 reads SMNVEV (reference sequence). The CDR3 length is 15 residues. CDR3 loop: CASSLPGQGVHEQYF. DNA for the CDR3: TGTGCCAGCAGTTTACCGGGACAGGGTGTACACGAGCAGTACTTC.

This clonotype occurred a few times. The chain recombines TRBV5-1 with TRBJ1-6, with 8 bases aligning to TRBD1. J gave up 6 bases and V 1 base, and 12 bases lay outside the gene matches. Germline V gives CDR1 SGHRS, CDR2 YFSETQ. The CDR3 spans 18 residues. CDR3 in amino acids: CASSLRGQDSPFNSPLHF. The CDR3, as DNA: TGCGCCAGCAGCTTGCGGGGACAGGACTCACCTTTTAATTCACCCCTCCACTTT.

Only a few counts were recorded for this clonotype. This sequence joins TRBV20-1 and TRBJ2-3; 9 positions agree with TRBD1. The CDR3 loop spans 15 amino acids. Germline lookup yields CDR1 DFQATT and CDR2 SNEGSKA (reference sequence). J lost 1 base, V lost 5 bases, and 7 bases had no gene match. The CDR3 DNA reads as TGCAGTGCTCACGCCCGGGACAGGGGCACAGATACGCAGTATTTT. Translated: CSAHARDRGTDTQYF.

The chain couples TRBV29-1 to TRBJ1-1; a weak D match, TRBD1 (5 bases). The CDR3 consists of 12 residues. Germline V gives CDR1 SQVTM, CDR2 ANQGSEA. V lost 7 bases and J lost 2, with 11 bases in between. The DNA for the CDR3 is TGCAGCGGCGGGGCAGCCAACACTGAAGCTTTCTTT. This gives the protein CSGGAANTEAFF.

The V and J genes are TRBV7-6 and TRBJ2-1; tentatively, D is TRBD2 (6 bases). From germline, CDR1 is SGHVS and CDR2 FNYEAQ. V lost 5 bases, J lost 7 bases, and 21 bases lay in between. The length of the CDR3 is 16 residues. The CDR3 is CASSRLGGSGMNEQFF. Written as DNA, the CDR3 is TGTGCCAGCAGCCGACTCGGGGGTTCGGGAATGAATGAGCAGTTCTTC.

The chain couples TRBV7-3 to TRBJ2-4; TRBD2 agrees at 11 bases. Near its end, the DNA agrees better with TRBJ2-7, so the J call may be wrong. CDR1 is SGHTA, CDR2 FQGTGA, per germline. The CDR3 consists of 14 residues. CDR3 sequence reads: CASSPLAGGIEQYF. The CDR3 DNA is TGTGCCAGCAGCCCGCTAGCGGGGGGCATCGAGCAGTACTTC.